These T cell receptor beta chains were read from a single sample in a study of blood T cell repertoires in COVID-19. Sequenced by immunoSEQ multiplex PCR; TCRdb stores in-frame clones only, minus some. Among 200,000 to 250,000 clones listed, under 90% were seen once. The specimen sequenced was peripheral blood. These receptors all come from a woman aged 80 or over with acute or convalescent COVID-19. Each CDR3 is given without its conserved first and last residue.

CDR3 protein	J gene	V gene
AWGVDREHGYT	TRBJ1-2	TRBV30
AGTGDGTDTQY	TRBJ2-3	TRBV30
ASSLETSGSYEQY	TRBJ2-7	TRBV11-3
ASSNQAGDSPLH	TRBJ1-6	TRBV19
ASSQDSAGGHNSPLH	TRBJ1-6	TRBV4-3
ASSGRQGNTEAF	TRBJ1-1	TRBV18
ASSDDGIPACQPQH	TRBJ1-5	TRBV6-4
ASSPGGYYGYT	TRBJ1-2	TRBV5-1
ASSPRDTEAF	TRBJ1-1	TRBV3-1/TRBV3-2
ASSEGRGEGDTQY	TRBJ2-3	TRBV6-4
ASSFAGNHEQY	TRBJ2-7	TRBV5-6
ASSQVLRLVVDYGYT	TRBJ1-2	TRBV4-1
ASSPGLVSSYEQY	TRBJ2-7	TRBV5-5
ASSLGRGRNEQY	TRBJ2-7	TRBV5-1
SVEDLRGGADEQF	TRBJ2-1	TRBV29-1
ASSQDSVDRVHGYT	TRBJ1-2	TRBV14
ASSPPRTGGNQPQH	TRBJ1-5	TRBV28
ASSLEVPREAF	TRBJ1-1	TRBV12-3/TRBV12-4
ASSSLTGAMNTEAF	TRBJ1-1	TRBV28
ASSELNQPQH	TRBJ1-5	TRBV6-2/TRBV6-3
ASNRWAKPYEQY	TRBJ2-7	TRBV30
ASSKEAGGLGDTQY	TRBJ2-3	TRBV9
ASSPQTGSINGEQF	TRBJ2-1	TRBV18
ARPPAGQGESTEAF	TRBJ1-1	TRBV6-4
ASSLESPALQETQY	TRBJ2-5	TRBV7-2
ASSSNGFGLQAF	TRBJ1-1	TRBV28
ASSHLSGDNSPLH	TRBJ1-6	TRBV28
ASSLAVESVEQY	TRBJ2-7	TRBV7-7
ASSSRTSWDYEQY	TRBJ2-7	TRBV6-2/TRBV6-3
ASSIRGIEGDTQY	TRBJ2-3	TRBV19
ASSIQGGLTEAF	TRBJ1-1	TRBV7-9
ASSPRTSGGTDTQY	TRBJ2-3	TRBV27
ASSKAIRGGSSYNEQF	TRBJ2-1	TRBV21-1
ASRISAGGNEKLF	TRBJ1-4	TRBV19
ASSQDQDRGSSYNSPLH	TRBJ1-6	TRBV4-2
ASSLEGRGQVYGYT	TRBJ1-2	TRBV7-9
ASSYSSGVNTEAF	TRBJ1-1	TRBV6-6
ASSPRPAGVIRDLGQETQY	TRBJ2-5	TRBV5-1
ASSPEDTEAF	TRBJ1-1	TRBV18
ASSKGRDGNQPQH	TRBJ1-5	TRBV2
ASSPGTFRAGYT	TRBJ1-2	TRBV11-1
ASSPLGPTNEKLF	TRBJ1-4	TRBV27
ASSYETGENEKLF	TRBJ1-4	TRBV6-5
ASSQVARDNEQF	TRBJ2-1	TRBV3-1/TRBV3-2
ASSLWAEETQY	TRBJ2-5	TRBV5-5
ASSPSWDRLNTEAF	TRBJ1-1	TRBV27
ASSVGQSNQPQH	TRBJ1-5	TRBV2
ASTTGPNQPQH	TRBJ1-5	TRBV2